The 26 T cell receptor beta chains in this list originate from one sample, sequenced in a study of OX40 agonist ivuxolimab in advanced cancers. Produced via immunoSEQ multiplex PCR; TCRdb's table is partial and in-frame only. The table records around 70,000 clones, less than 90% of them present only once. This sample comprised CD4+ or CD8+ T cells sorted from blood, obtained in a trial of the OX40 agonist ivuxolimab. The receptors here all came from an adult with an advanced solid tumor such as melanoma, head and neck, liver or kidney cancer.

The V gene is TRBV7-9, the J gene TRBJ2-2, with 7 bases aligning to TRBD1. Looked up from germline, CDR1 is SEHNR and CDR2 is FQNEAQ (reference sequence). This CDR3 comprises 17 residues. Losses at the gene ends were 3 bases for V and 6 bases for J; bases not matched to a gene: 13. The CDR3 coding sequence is TGTGCCAGCAGCTTCCAACAGGGGTACATTAGGGCCGGGGAGCTGTTTTTT. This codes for CASSFQQGYIRAGELFF.

The CDR3 region has the DNA TGTGCCTGGAGTGTAGGTTCCAGCGGGGGGTTTCAGCCCCAGCATTTT. Amino acids: CAWSVGSSGGFQPQHF. This chain connects TRBV30 to TRBJ1-5, with a possible D match to TRBD1 (5 bases). Germline-derived CDR1 and CDR2 are GTSNPN and SVGIG (reference sequence). Trimming cost V 0 bases and J 6 bases, with 18 bases left between them. The CDR3 loop spans 16 amino acids.

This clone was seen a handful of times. The CDR3 DNA is TGTGCCAGCAGCCGGGGACAGGGCTATGAAAAACTGTTTTTT. Amino acid sequence: CASSRGQGYEKLFF. The V and J genes are TRBV7-8 and TRBJ1-4, with 9 positions matching TRBD1. Germline V gene lookup returns CDR1 SGHVS and CDR2 FQNEAQ. After removal of 5 bases from V and 6 bases from J, the junction contained 4 bases not matched to a gene. The CDR3 contains 14 residues.

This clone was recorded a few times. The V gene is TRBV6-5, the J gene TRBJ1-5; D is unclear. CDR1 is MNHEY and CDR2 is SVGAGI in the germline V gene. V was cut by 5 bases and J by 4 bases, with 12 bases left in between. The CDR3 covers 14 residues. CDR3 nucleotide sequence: TGTGCCAGCAGTCCGGGCAGGATTAATCAGCCCCAGCATTTT. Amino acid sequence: CASSPGRINQPQHF.

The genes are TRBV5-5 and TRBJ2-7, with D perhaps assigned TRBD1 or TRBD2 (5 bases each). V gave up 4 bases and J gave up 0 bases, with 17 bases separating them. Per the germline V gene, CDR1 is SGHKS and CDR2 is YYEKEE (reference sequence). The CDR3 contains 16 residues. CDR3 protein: CASSPGDRRGSYEQYF. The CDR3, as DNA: TGTGCCAGCAGCCCCGGGGACCGTCGGGGCTCCTACGAGCAGTACTTC. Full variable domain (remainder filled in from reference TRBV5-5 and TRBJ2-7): DAGVTQSPTHLIKTRGQQVTLRCSPISGHKSVSWYQQVLGQGPQFIFQYYEKEERGRGNFPDRFSARQFPNYSSELNVNALLLGDSALYLCASSPGDRRGSYEQYFGPGTRLTVT.

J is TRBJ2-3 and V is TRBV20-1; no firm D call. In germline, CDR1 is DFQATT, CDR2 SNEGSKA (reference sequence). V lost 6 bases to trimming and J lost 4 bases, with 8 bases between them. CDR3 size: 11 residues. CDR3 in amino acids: CSAHKADTQYF. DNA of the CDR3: TGCAGTGCCCACAAGGCAGATACGCAGTATTTT.

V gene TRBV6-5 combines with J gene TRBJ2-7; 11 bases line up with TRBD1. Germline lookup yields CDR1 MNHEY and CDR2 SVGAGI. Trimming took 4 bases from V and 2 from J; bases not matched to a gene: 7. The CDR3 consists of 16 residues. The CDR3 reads CASSLGGTGGTYEQYF. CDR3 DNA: TGTGCCAGCAGTTTGGGGGGGACAGGGGGGACCTACGAGCAGTACTTC.

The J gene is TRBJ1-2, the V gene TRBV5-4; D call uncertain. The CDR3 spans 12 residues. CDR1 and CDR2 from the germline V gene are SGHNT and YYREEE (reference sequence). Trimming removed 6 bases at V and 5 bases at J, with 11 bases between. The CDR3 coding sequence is TGTGCCAGCACCCGGGCTGGGTATGGCTACACCTTC. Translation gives CASTRAGYGYTF.

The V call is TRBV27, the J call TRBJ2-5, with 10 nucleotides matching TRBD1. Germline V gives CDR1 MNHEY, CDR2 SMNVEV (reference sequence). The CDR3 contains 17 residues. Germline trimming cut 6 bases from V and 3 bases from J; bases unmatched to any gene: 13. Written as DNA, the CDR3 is TGTGCCAGCAGACGGACAGGGGGTTATTCCATAGAAGAGACCCAGTACTTC. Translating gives CASRRTGGYSIEETQYF.

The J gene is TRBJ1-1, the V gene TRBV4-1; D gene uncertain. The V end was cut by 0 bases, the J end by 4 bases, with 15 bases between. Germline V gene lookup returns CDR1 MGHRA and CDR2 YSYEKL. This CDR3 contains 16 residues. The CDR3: CASSQEGSWAGTEAFF. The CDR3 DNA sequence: TGCGCCAGCAGCCAAGAAGGAAGTTGGGCGGGCACTGAAGCTTTCTTT.

The CDR3 DNA follows: TGCGCCAGCAGCCAAGATGGTCCGACTAGCGGGGGCACAGATACGCAGTATTTT. Protein sequence: CASSQDGPTSGGTDTQYF. The V gene is TRBV4-3, the J gene TRBJ2-3, with 11 bases fitting TRBD2. Germline V gene sequence: CDR1 LGHNA, CDR2 YSLEER. V shed 0 bases, J shed 1 base, and the junction held 6 bases outside the gene matches. The CDR3 loop spans 18 amino acids.

The CDR3 here is CASSLSGQGAPGANVLTF. The DNA of the CDR3 is TGCGCCAGCAGCTTAAGTGGGCAGGGGGCACCTGGGGCCAACGTCCTGACTTTC. The V and J genes are TRBV5-1 and TRBJ2-6; 8 nucleotides match TRBD1. Germline V CDR1 and CDR2: SGHRS, YFSETQ. Trimming took 2 bases from V and 2 from J; bases not matched to a gene: 9. The length of the CDR3 is 18 residues.

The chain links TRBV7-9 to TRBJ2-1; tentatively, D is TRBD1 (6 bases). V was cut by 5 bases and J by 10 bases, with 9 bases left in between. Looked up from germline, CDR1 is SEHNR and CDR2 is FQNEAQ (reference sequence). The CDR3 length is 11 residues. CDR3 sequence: CASSRGQEQFF. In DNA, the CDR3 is TGTGCCAGCAGCCGCGGACAGGAGCAGTTCTTC.

Written as DNA, the CDR3 is TGTGCCATCAGTGAGTCGGCCAGACTAGCACCCAACAATGAGCAGTTCTTC. Translated, it gives CAISESARLAPNNEQFF. The chain joins TRBV10-3 to TRBJ2-1; TRBD2 aligns across 7 bases. The trim removed 0 bases at V and 5 bases at J, leaving 10 bases unmatched. Germline V gene data show CDR1 as ENHRY and CDR2 as SYGVKD. The CDR3 totals 17 residues.

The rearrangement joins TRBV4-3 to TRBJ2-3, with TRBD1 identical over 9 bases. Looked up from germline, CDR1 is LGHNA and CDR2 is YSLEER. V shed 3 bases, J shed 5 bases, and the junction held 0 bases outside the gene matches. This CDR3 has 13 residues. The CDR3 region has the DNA TGCGCCAGCAGCCAGGACAGGGGAGATACGCAGTATTTT. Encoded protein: CASSQDRGDTQYF.

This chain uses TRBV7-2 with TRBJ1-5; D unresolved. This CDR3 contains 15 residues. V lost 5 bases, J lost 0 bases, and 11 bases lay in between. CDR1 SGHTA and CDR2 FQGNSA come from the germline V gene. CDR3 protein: CASSGGGDSNQPQHF. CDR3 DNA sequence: TGTGCCAGCAGCGGAGGTGGGGATAGCAATCAGCCCCAGCATTTT.

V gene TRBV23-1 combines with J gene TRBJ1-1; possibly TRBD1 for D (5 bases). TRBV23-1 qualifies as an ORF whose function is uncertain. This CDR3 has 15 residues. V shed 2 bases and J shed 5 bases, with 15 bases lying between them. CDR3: CASSQAISGYTEAFF. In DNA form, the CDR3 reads TGCGCCAGCAGTCAAGCAATTTCAGGGTATACTGAAGCTTTCTTT.

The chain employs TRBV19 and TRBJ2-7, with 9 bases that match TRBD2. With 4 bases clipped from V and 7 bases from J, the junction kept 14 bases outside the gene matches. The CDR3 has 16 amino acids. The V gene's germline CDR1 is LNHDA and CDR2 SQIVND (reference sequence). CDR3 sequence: CASSTTISAGGREQYF. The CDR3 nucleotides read TGTGCCAGTAGTACCACAATTTCGGCGGGGGGGCGTGAGCAGTACTTC. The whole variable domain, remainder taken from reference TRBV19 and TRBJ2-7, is DGGITQSPKYLFRKEGQNVTLSCEQNLNHDAMYWYRQDPGQGLRLIYYSQIVNDFQKGDIAEGYSVSREKKESFPLTVTSAQKNPTAFYLCASSTTISAGGREQYFGPGTRLTVT.

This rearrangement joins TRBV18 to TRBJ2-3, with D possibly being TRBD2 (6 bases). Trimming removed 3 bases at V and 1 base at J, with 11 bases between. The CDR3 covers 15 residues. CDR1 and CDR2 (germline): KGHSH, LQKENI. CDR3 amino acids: CASSPRESGTDTQYF. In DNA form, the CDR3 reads TGTGCCAGCTCACCCCGGGAGAGCGGCACAGATACGCAGTATTTT.

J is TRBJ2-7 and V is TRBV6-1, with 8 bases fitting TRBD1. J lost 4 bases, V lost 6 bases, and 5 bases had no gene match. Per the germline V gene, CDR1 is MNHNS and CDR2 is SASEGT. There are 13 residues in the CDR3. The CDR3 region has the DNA TGTGCCAGCAGAACAGGGGGTGTTTACGAGCAGTACTTC. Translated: CASRTGGVYEQYF.

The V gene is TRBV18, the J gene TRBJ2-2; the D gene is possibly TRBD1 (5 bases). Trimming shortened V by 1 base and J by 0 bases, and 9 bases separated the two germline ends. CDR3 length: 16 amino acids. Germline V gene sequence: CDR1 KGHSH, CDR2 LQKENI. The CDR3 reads CASSPQDNPNTGELFF. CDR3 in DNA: TGTGCCAGCTCACCACAGGACAACCCGAACACCGGGGAGCTGTTTTTT. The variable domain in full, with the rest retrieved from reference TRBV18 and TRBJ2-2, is NAGVMQNPRHLVRRRGQEARLRCSPMKGHSHVYWYRQLPEEGLKFMVYLQKENIIDESGMPKERFSAEFPKEGPSILRIQQVVRGDSAAYFCASSPQDNPNTGELFFGEGSRLTVL.

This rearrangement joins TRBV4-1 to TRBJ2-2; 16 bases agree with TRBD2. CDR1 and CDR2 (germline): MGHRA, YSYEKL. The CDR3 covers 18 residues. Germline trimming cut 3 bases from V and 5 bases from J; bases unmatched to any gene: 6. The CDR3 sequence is CASSQIPGLAGGTGELFF. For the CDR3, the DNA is TGCGCCAGCAGCCAGATCCCGGGACTAGCGGGAGGGACCGGGGAGCTGTTTTTT.

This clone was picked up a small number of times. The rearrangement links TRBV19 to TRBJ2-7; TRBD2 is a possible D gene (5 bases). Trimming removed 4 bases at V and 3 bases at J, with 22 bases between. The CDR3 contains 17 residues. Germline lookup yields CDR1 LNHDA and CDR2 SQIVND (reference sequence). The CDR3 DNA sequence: TGTGCCAGTAGTACTCGTAACCCCCAGAGGGCGGGCTACGAGCAGTACTTC. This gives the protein CASSTRNPQRAGYEQYF.

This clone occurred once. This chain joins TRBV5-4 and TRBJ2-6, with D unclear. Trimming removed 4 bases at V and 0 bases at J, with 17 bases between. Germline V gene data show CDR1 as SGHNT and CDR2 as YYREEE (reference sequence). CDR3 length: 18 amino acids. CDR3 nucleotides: TGTGCCAGCAGCCCGGGTGGCACGATTAACTCTGGGGCCAACGTCCTGACTTTC. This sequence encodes CASSPGGTINSGANVLTF.

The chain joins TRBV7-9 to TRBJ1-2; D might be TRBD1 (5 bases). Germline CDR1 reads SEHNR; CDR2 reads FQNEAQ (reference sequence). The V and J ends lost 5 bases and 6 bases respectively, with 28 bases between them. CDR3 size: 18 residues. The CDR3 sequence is CASSKARGTYPLGDGYTF. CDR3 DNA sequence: TGTGCCAGCAGCAAGGCCCGGGGGACGTACCCTTTAGGAGATGGCTACACCTTC. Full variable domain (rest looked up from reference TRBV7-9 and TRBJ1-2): DTGVSQNPRHKITKRGQNVTFRCDPISEHNRLYWYRQTLGQGPEFLTYFQNEAQLEKSRLLSDRFSAERPKGSFSTLEIQRTEQGDSAMYLCASSKARGTYPLGDGYTFGSGTRLTVV.

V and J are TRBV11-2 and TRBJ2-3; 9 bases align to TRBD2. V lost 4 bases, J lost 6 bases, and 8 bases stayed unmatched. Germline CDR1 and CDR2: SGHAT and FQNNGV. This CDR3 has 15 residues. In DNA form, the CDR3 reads TGTGCCAGCAGCTCTGGGACTAGCAGAGTTGATACGCAGTATTTT. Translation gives CASSSGTSRVDTQYF.